This TCR beta chain was documented in a study of blood T cell repertoires in COVID-19. Study-level background: Samples of COVID-19 (acute and convalescent) were obtained from the United States, Italy and Spain. T cells, B-cell-depleted T cells, or PBMCs supplied cDNA or gDNA.

Authors' processing steps: Reference gene primers were amplified, and this amplification served to estimate nucleated cell counts. The protocol was immunoSEQ multiplex PCR, while the TCRdb copy is restricted to in-frame clones and leaves out a portion. Clone size and V and J calls were adopted from that table, with D and trimming inferred from the DNA. Here the sample spans some 200,000 clones, 80% to 90% being singletons. The CDR3 spans 15 residues. Germline V gene sequence: CDR1 SEHNR, CDR2 FQNEAQ (reference sequence). Unmatched junction bases numbered 5, after V lost 4 bases and J lost 5 bases. The rearrangement links TRBV7-9 to TRBJ2-2; 9 nucleotides line up with TRBD1. This receptor was obtained from a middle-aged man with acute or convalescent COVID-19. The sequencing sample was made of peripheral blood. This CDR3 is CASSSDRGRTGELFF. The DNA of the CDR3 is TGTGCCAGCAGCTCCGACAGGGGGAGGACCGGGGAGCTGTTTTTT.